The sequence of this TCR beta chain was determined in a study of T cells after yellow fever vaccination (dated by TCRdb to the late 2010s). Notes on the research overall: The SMART-Seq v4 Ultra Low Input RNA kit was used to prepare libraries from fractions with low cell numbers. Blood was drawn at multiple timepoints before and after primary and secondary immunization, with bulk PBMC replicates and cell subsets isolated. Two healthy male donors made up the cohort, one aged 18 to 29 years and the other aged 30 to 40 years. To follow T-cell clones before and after both primary and booster YFV17D yellow fever vaccination, bulk TCR alpha and beta repertoires underwent longitudinal sequencing. General findings and caveats noted by the study authors: Because the study included only a couple of donors, the extent to which the findings can be generalized is limited. Because abundant contaminating clonotypes from the bulk population could be contained in FACS-sorted repertoires, computational filtering was required. After the booster, most of the clones that had expanded following primary vaccination were detected again (roughly 96% of CD4 and 88% of CD8), which suggests that memory was broadly maintained. The secondary T-cell response was found to be weaker but faster than the primary response, with a peak reached on day 5 rather than on day 15. A small share of clonotypes occurred in both CD4 and CD8 compartments, likely arising from convergent recombination.

The treatment or condition tag for this specimen amounts to: live attenuated yellow fever vaccine strain. PBMCs were isolated from peripheral blood using a standard Ficoll-Paque protocol. CD4 and CD8 T-cell fractions were isolated with Dynabeads CD4 and CD8 positive selection kits. TriZol was used to extract RNA from bulk PBMCs, CD4 and CD8 fractions, and dextramer-positive and dextramer-negative fractions. CDR1 and CDR2, per the germline V gene, are MNHNS and SASEGT. The CDR3 measures 14 amino acids from cysteine to phenylalanine. Left in the record is the CDR3 DNA by itself, 42 bases read in frame from the first base. V ends up 5 bases short and J 2 bases short, with an unmatched junction base count of 4. In this sample, this clonotype turned up many times. The antigen this receptor binds is unknown. There are no base qualities to consult, and no much larger clone falls within one base. Synthesis of TCR cDNA relied on 5'RACE template switching, a step that introduced a universal primer site along with unique molecular identifiers. Priming for cDNA synthesis came from both the TCR alpha and TCR beta constant segments. Two PCR steps were used to amplify libraries, with sample barcodes and sequencing adapters being added in the second step. Libraries were sequenced on Illumina HiSeq 2500 (2x100 bp) or NovaSeq (2x150 bp). Per the authors' processing: MIGEC was used to demultiplex reads and collapse the reads into UMI consensus sequences, and MiXCR was used for V(D)J alignment. Using edgeR on replicate PBMC samples, clonotypes were called vaccine-responding if FDR was below 0.01 and the log2 fold change was above 5 up to day 15. Each bulk clonotype was labeled CD4 or CD8 based on which sequenced repertoire, CD4 or CD8, contained the clonotype at higher abundance. Starting from the raw public reads, TCRdb applied fastp trimming at Q25, assembled clones with MiXCR and retained in-frame beta chains. Rows are combined by CDR3 protein, so each entry shows the most common genes and DNA. It is TCRdb's table, rather than the study itself, that gives the V and J calls and clone size. The sample table records about 69,000 distinct CDR3 sequences; roughly 6% of these occur just once. Together, the top ten hold about 2% of the sample.

The starting material was CD4+ T cells sorted from PBMCs, obtained more than 14 days after the first yellow fever vaccination. The chain uses TRBV6-1 and TRBJ2-7; TRBD2 matches 9 bases in the middle. The TCR originated in a man younger than 35 who received the YFV17D yellow fever vaccine. The CDR3 region: CASSLAGPPYEQYF. The DNA sequence is TGTGCCAGCAGTCTAGCGGGGCCCCCCTACGAGCAGTACTTC.